The 7 T cell receptor beta chains reported below all come from one sample, sequenced in a study of OX40 agonist ivuxolimab in advanced cancers. Libraries were prepared by immunoSEQ multiplex PCR; TCRdb keeps only in-frame clonotypes and omits some of them. The table lists about 74,000 clones, roughly 80% of them singletons. This specimen was CD4+ or CD8+ T cells sorted from blood, taken in a trial of the OX40 agonist ivuxolimab. The receptors derive from an adult with an advanced solid tumor such as melanoma, head and neck, liver or kidney cancer.

The chain links TRBV18 to TRBJ2-1; possible D gene TRBD1, 5 bases. V dropped 5 bases and J dropped 8 bases, with 16 bases sitting between them. Per germline, CDR1 KGHSH and CDR2 LQKENI. The CDR3 runs 14 residues. In nucleotides, the CDR3 is TGTGCCAGCTCAAAAGGGGCTGCGTCGGATGAGCAGTTCTTC. Protein product: CASSKGAASDEQFF.

The chain links TRBV7-2 to TRBJ2-6; D gene uncertain. Germline V CDR1 and CDR2: SGHTA, FQGNSA. The CDR3 loop spans 16 amino acids. The germline V and J ends were trimmed by 5 bases and 0 bases, with 11 bases remaining between them. The CDR3 DNA reads TGTGCCAGCAGCCCCCCGAAAGTCTCTGGGGCCAACGTCCTGACTTTC. The encoded protein is CASSPPKVSGANVLTF.

This rearrangement joins TRBV7-2 to TRBJ2-7, with D hard to call. This CDR3 region has 13 residues. V lost 1 base and J 2 bases, leaving 6 bases between the germline ends. Germline values: CDR1 SGHTA, CDR2 FQGNSA. The CDR3 here is CASSLVGTYEQYF. The CDR3 DNA reads as TGTGCCAGCAGCTTAGTGGGTACCTACGAGCAGTACTTC.

The chain couples TRBV5-6 to TRBJ2-1; D gene ambiguous. With 0 bases removed from V and 2 bases from J, the gap between germline ends came to 9 bases. Germline V lookup: CDR1 SGHDT, CDR2 YYEEEE. The CDR3 sequence is 15 residues long. This CDR3 is CASSLVAVTYNEQFF. CDR3 nucleotide sequence: TGTGCCAGCAGCTTGGTGGCGGTTACCTACAATGAGCAGTTCTTC.

The chain has TRBV21-1 and TRBJ2-2; the D call TRBD2 from the table was never checked on the DNA. TRBV21-1 is a documented pseudogene. The CDR3 is 19 amino acids. This chain's CDR3 is CASSKYGRGGRQNTGELFF. For the CDR3, the DNA is TGTGCCAGCAGCAAATACGGGAGGGGGGGGCGTCAGAACACCGGGGAGCTGTTTTTT.

The V call is TRBV6-1, the J call TRBJ2-1, with 7 bases matching TRBD2. The ends lost 2 bases at V and 6 bases at J; junction bases unmatched: 13. The germline V gene has CDR1 MNHNS and CDR2 SASEGT. The CDR3 has 17 residues. CDR3: CASSELGGGVSGNEQFF. Written as DNA, the CDR3 is TGTGCCAGCAGTGAATTGGGGGGGGGTGTATCGGGCAATGAGCAGTTCTTC.

This chain's CDR3 is CASSPRGETQYF. In DNA, the CDR3 is TGTGCCAGTAGTCCCCGGGGAGAGACCCAGTACTTC. The chain carries TRBV19 and TRBJ2-5, with D perhaps TRBD2 (5 bases). CDR3 length: 12 amino acids. Trimming shortened V by 5 bases and J by 4 bases, and 8 bases separated the two germline ends. The germline CDR1 and CDR2 sequences are LNHDA and SQIVND (reference sequence).